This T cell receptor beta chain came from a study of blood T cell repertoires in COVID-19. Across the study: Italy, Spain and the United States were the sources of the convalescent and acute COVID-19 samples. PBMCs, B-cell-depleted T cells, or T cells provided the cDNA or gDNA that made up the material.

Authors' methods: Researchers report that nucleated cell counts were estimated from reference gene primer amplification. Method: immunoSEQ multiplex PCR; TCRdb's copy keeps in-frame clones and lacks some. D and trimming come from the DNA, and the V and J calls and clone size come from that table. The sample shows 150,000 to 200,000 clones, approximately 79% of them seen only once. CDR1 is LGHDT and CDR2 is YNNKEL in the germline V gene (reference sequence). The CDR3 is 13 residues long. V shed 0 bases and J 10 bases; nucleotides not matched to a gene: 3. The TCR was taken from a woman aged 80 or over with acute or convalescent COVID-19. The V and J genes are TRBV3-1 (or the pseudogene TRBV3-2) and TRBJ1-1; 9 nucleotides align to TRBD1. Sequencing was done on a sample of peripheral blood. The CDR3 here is CASSQDPGQGAFF. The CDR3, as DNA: TGTGCCAGCAGCCAAGACCCGGGACAGGGAGCTTTCTTT.